These T cell receptor beta chains were read from a single sample in a study of human T cells and chemical hapten exposure. One entry per CDR3 protein, called by TCRdb with MiXCR from the RACE reads. The data hold under 450,000 distinct CDR3 sequences, with about 6% observed a single time. The source was whole blood, collected in connection with sensitization to the hapten diphenylcyclopropenone (DPC). These receptor sequences come from a woman younger than 30 with alopecia areata. Some clones in this sample may be carry-over from other donors' samples. Each CDR3 is given with its conserved first and last residue. D genes are given only for firm matches. Size is omitted from some rows. Given values are once, few, many or a class for expanded clones.

clone_size cdr3_length j_call d_call v_call cdr3_nt cdr3_aa
many 15 TRBJ2-3 - TRBV10-3 TGTGCCATCAGTGAATCGCAGGGAAGCACAGATACGCAGTATTTT CAISESQGSTDTQYF
many 10 TRBJ1-1 - TRBV3-1 TGTGCCAGCGGGGACGAAGAAGCTTTCTTT CASGDEEAFF
many 13 TRBJ1-2 - TRBV4-3 TGCGCCAGCACCCGCCAGGGAAGCTATGGCTACACCTTC CASTRQGSYGYTF
few 15 TRBJ1-2 - TRBV10-3 TGTGCCATCAGTGAGTCGACCGGGCGGATCTATGGCTACACCTTC CAISESTGRIYGYTF
- 14 TRBJ2-1 TRBD2 TRBV12-3/TRBV12-4 TGTGCCAGCAGTACTAGCGGGGGGCACAATGAGCAGTTCTTC CASSTSGGHNEQFF
many 16 TRBJ1-1 - TRBV6-6 TGTGCCAGCAGTTACTCGGTTTTGGGGCCCGAGGGGGAAGCTTTCTTT CASSYSVLGPEGEAFF
many 13 TRBJ1-2 - TRBV29-1 TGCAGCGCACGGACACCCAGGGGCCATGGCTACACCTTC CSARTPRGHGYTF
- 14 TRBJ1-1 - TRBV5-1 TGCGCCAGCAGCTTAAACAGACTAAACACTGAAGCTTTCTTT CASSLNRLNTEAFF
few 14 TRBJ2-3 - TRBV12-3/TRBV12-4 TGTGCCAGCAGTTTCGGGGAATTCACAGATACGCAGTATTTT CASSFGEFTDTQYF
- 18 TRBJ2-3 - TRBV11-2 TGTGCCAGCAGTCAAAGGTGGGGAAGCGGCACTAGCACAGATACGCAGTATTTT CASSQRWGSGTSTDTQYF
- 16 TRBJ2-7 - TRBV4-1 TGCGCCAGCAGCCAAGTAGGGGGAAGGGGGAACTACGAGCAGTACTTC CASSQVGGRGNYEQYF
few 17 TRBJ1-3 - TRBV12-3/TRBV12-4 TGTGCCAGCAGTTTACTCCCCTTACAGGTCTCTGGAAACACCATATATTTT CASSLLPLQVSGNTIYF
few 14 TRBJ1-3 - TRBV9 TGTGCCAGCAGCGTAGGTGCCCGAGGAAACACCATATATTTT CASSVGARGNTIYF
few 14 TRBJ2-7 - TRBV5-1 TGCGCCAGCAGCTTACCGGGACACCACTACGAGCAGTACTTC CASSLPGHHYEQYF
few 15 TRBJ1-4 TRBD1 TRBV7-9 TGTGCCAGCAGCTCCGGGACAGGGGTTATTGAAAAACTGTTTTTT CASSSGTGVIEKLFF
many 18 TRBJ2-6 - TRBV7-2 TGTGCCAGCAGCTCCATGGGGCAGGGCTACTCTGGGGCCAACGTCCTGACTTTC CASSSMGQGYSGANVLTF
- 17 TRBJ2-1 TRBD2 TRBV7-3 TGTGCCAGCAGCCAGTCCCCCACTAGCGGGGGGTCCGGAGAGCAGTTCTTC CASSQSPTSGGSGEQFF
few 11 TRBJ2-7 TRBD1 TRBV20-1 TGCAGTCCCGTACAGGGGAACGAGCAGTACTTC CSPVQGNEQYF
many 16 TRBJ2-6 - TRBV6-2/TRBV6-3 TGTGCCAGCAGTGTTGGGGGGACCTCTGGGGCCAACGTCCTGACTTTC CASSVGGTSGANVLTF
few 17 TRBJ2-1 - TRBV21-1 TGTGCCAGCAGCACTCACCGAGGACAGGGAATTTTCAATGAGCAGTTCTTC CASSTHRGQGIFNEQFF
- 19 TRBJ2-3 TRBD2 TRBV6-2/TRBV6-3 TGTGCCAGCAGTTACCCCATCCTTACGACTAGCGCTAGCACAGATACGCAGTATTTT CASSYPILTTSASTDTQYF
many 19 TRBJ1-1 TRBD1 TRBV7-2 TGTGCCAGCAGCTTGGGGGACAGGGGGTACTCACGGATGAACACTGAAGCTTTCTTT CASSLGDRGYSRMNTEAFF
- 13 TRBJ2-2 - TRBV27 TGTGCCAGCCGCTTGCCCCTTACCGGGGAGCTGTTTTTT CASRLPLTGELFF
few 16 TRBJ2-7 TRBD1 TRBV29-1 TGCAGCGCCCCCGAGGATGGGACAGGGGGCTCCTACGAGCAGTACTTC CSAPEDGTGGSYEQYF
large 19 TRBJ1-6 - TRBV6-2/TRBV6-3 TGTGCCAGCAGTTTCCGACAGGCCGCCGATAGCTCCTATAATTCACCCCTCCACTTT CASSFRQAADSSYNSPLHF
many 13 TRBJ2-3 TRBD2 TRBV20-1 TGCAGTGGACTAGCGAGTAGCACAGATACGCAGTATTTT CSGLASSTDTQYF
few 12 TRBJ1-5 - TRBV29-1 TGCAGCGGGGGGGAAGCAAATCAGCCCCAGCATTTT CSGGEANQPQHF
- 14 TRBJ1-6 - TRBV24-1 TGTGCCACCAGTGATCGGGGAGGAAATTCACCCCTCCACTTT CATSDRGGNSPLHF
many 14 TRBJ1-2 - TRBV5-4 TGTGCCAGCAGCTTGGTTGACACAAACTATGGCTACACCTTC CASSLVDTNYGYTF
few 16 TRBJ1-2 TRBD1 TRBV5-1 TGCGCCAGCAGCTTAGACGGGGACAGCTCTAACTATGGCTACACCTTC CASSLDGDSSNYGYTF
many 16 TRBJ1-2 TRBD1 TRBV6-5 TGTGCCAGCAGGACCGGGACAGGGGCCGCTGGCTATGGCTACACCTTC CASRTGTGAAGYGYTF
- 12 TRBJ2-5 - TRBV7-7 TGTGCTAGCGGTAGCCAGACTGGGACCCAGTACTTC CASGSQTGTQYF
few 18 TRBJ2-2 - TRBV9 TGTGCCAGCAGCCTCCCGGGGGAGAGCCAGGATAACACCGGGGAGCTGTTTTTT CASSLPGESQDNTGELFF
many 15 TRBJ2-3 - TRBV7-8 TGTGCCAGCAGGAAAACTCCGGACGACACAGATACGCAGTATTTT CASRKTPDDTDTQYF
many 17 TRBJ1-2 - TRBV6-2/TRBV6-3 TGTGCCAGCAGTTACACGGAGTTCTCAGACGCTAACTATGGCTACACCTTC CASSYTEFSDANYGYTF